These 13 T cell receptor beta chains came from one sample sequenced in a study of graft-versus-host responses after intestinal transplantation. The assay was immunoSEQ multiplex PCR, and TCRdb's table has in-frame clones only and misses some. The data contain about 120,000 clones, approximately 95% of them singletons. These receptors' antigens are unknown. The sample consisted of unstimulated CD8+ T cells sorted from spleen or lymph node cells, taken before intestinal transplant. These receptors all stem from a human donor who received an intestinal transplant.

The chain couples TRBV7-3 to TRBJ1-1; TRBD1 is a possible D gene (6 bases). The CDR3 has 16 residues. Germline V gene lookup returns CDR1 SGHTA and CDR2 FQGTGA. The V end lost 2 bases, the J end lost 2 bases, and 15 bases lay between the germline ends. The CDR3 coding sequence is TGTGCCAGCAGCTTAGGGAGGACAGTCTTAAACACTGAAGCTTTCTTT. Amino acid sequence: CASSLGRTVLNTEAFF. Looking up the rest from reference TRBV7-3 and TRBJ1-1 gives the full variable domain: GAGVSQTPSNKVTEKGKYVELRCDPISGHTALYWYRQSLGQGPEFLIYFQGTGAADDSGLPNDRFFAVRPEGSVSTLKIQRTERGDSAVYLCASSLGRTVLNTEAFFGQGTRLTVV.

The V call is TRBV7-8, the J call TRBJ1-4, with 12 bases lining up with TRBD1. Germline assignment: CDR1 SGHVS and CDR2 FQNEAQ. V shed 2 bases and J 6 bases; nucleotides not matched to a gene: 13. This CDR3 region has 19 residues. CDR3 protein: CASSLPPRDRGLTYEKLFF. As DNA, the CDR3 is TGTGCCAGCAGCTTACCCCCCAGGGACAGGGGGCTGACGTATGAAAAACTGTTTTTT.

This chain uses TRBV4-1 with TRBJ1-6; D is unresolved. Germline-derived CDR1 and CDR2 are MGHRA and YSYEKL. The CDR3 sequence is 16 residues long. Trimming stripped 0 bases from V and 6 bases from J, with 12 bases between. CDR3 in amino acids: CASSQDQGVANSPLHF. For the CDR3, the DNA is TGCGCCAGCAGCCAAGATCAAGGTGTTGCTAATTCACCCCTCCACTTT.

In its sample, this clone was seen once. The chain has TRBV18 and TRBJ2-7; the match to TRBD2 covers 12 bases. Trimming at V came to 3 bases and at J to 3 bases, leaving 9 bases not matched to a gene. Germline CDR1 is KGHSH and CDR2 is LQKENI. This CDR3 has 17 amino acids. The CDR3 coding sequence is TGTGCCAGCTCACCGAACTCTAGCGGGAGGGGAATCTACGAGCAGTACTTC. Protein product: CASSPNSSGRGIYEQYF.

The count of this clone is one. The chain has TRBV27 and TRBJ2-1; the D gene is possibly TRBD1 (6 bases). V was shortened by 6 bases and J by 0 bases, with 12 bases between the two germline ends. The CDR3 contains 15 residues. The germline gives CDR1 MNHEY, CDR2 SMNVEV (reference sequence). CDR3 in amino acids: CASRGADSSYNEQFF. CDR3 bases: TGTGCCAGCAGGGGGGCGGACAGCTCCTACAATGAGCAGTTCTTC.

The CDR3 is CASSYSRRQGQPQHF. The CDR3 DNA reads TGTGCCAGCAGTTACTCAAGGAGACAGGGTCAGCCCCAGCATTTT. The V call is TRBV6-5, the J call TRBJ1-5; 7 bases fit TRBD1. CDR3 length: 15 amino acids. Trimming cost V 0 bases and J 6 bases; bases outside gene matches: 5. The germline CDR1 and CDR2 sequences are MNHEY and SVGAGI.

The chain combines TRBV11-2 with TRBJ2-3; D may be TRBD1 (6 bases). CDR3 length: 17 residues. With 6 bases removed from V and 0 bases from J, the gap between germline ends came to 19 bases. Germline V CDR1 and CDR2: SGHAT, FQNNGV. The CDR3 loop is CASSLDRISSSTDTQYF. CDR3 coding DNA: TGTGCCAGCAGTCTCGACAGGATATCTTCTAGCACAGATACGCAGTATTTT.

This rearrangement joins TRBV20-1 to TRBJ2-1; maybe TRBD2 (5 bases). This CDR3 region has 11 residues. Germline V gene data show CDR1 as DFQATT and CDR2 as SNEGSKA (reference sequence). V was shortened by 5 bases and J by 10 bases, with 12 bases between the two germline ends. CDR3 coding DNA: TGCAGTGCTGCTAGCATAGGGGAGCAGTTCTTC. As protein: CSAASIGEQFF.

V and J are TRBV4-1 and TRBJ1-1; TRBD1 aligns across 8 bases. CDR1 MGHRA and CDR2 YSYEKL come from the germline V gene. This CDR3 is built from 16 residues. V shed 0 bases and J 1 base; nucleotides not matched to a gene: 4. CDR3 sequence: CASSQDPGTGNTEAFF. CDR3 DNA sequence: TGCGCCAGCAGCCAAGATCCCGGGACAGGGAACACTGAAGCTTTCTTT.

The chain carries TRBV6-5 and TRBJ1-5; a weak D match, TRBD1 (5 bases). Germline lookup yields CDR1 MNHEY and CDR2 SVGAGI. V was cut by 2 bases and J by 5 bases, with 7 bases left in between. The CDR3 extends over 13 amino acids. CDR3 nucleotides: TGTGCCAGCAGTTACCGGGGGGATCAGCCCCAGCATTTT. Translated: CASSYRGDQPQHF.

The chain joins TRBV6-1 to TRBJ1-5, with D perhaps TRBD1 (6 bases). The CDR3 has 13 residues. V shed 5 bases and J shed 4 bases, with 9 bases lying between them. From germline, CDR1 is MNHNS and CDR2 SASEGT. The CDR3 DNA reads TGTGCCAGCAGTCTCAGGGGTAATCAGCCCCAGCATTTT. Its translation is CASSLRGNQPQHF.

This clone was recorded once. J is TRBJ1-2 and V is TRBV6-1, with D possibly matching TRBD1 (6 bases). Germline V lookup: CDR1 MNHNS, CDR2 SASEGT. V lost 5 bases to trimming and J lost 8 bases, with 15 bases between them. This CDR3 has 13 residues. CDR3 sequence: CASSPQGTDGYTF. The DNA of the CDR3 is TGTGCCAGCAGTCCACAGGGTACTGACGGCTACACCTTC.

The J gene is TRBJ2-7, the V gene TRBV5-1; D may match TRBD1 or TRBD2 (6 bases each). This CDR3 region has 14 residues. V was clipped by 2 bases and J by 5 bases, with 14 bases between them. Germline-derived CDR1 and CDR2 are SGHRS and YFSETQ. The CDR3 loop is CASSLLQGGDEQYF. The CDR3 nucleotides read TGCGCCAGCAGCTTATTACAGGGAGGCGACGAGCAGTACTTC.